Listed here is a single T cell receptor beta chain. No antigen is known for it. The time point was: blood 4 weeks post-SBRT, at nephrectomy. Treatment: 15 Gy SBRT to primary tumor, nephrectomy 4 weeks later. Nephrectomy followed 15 Gy stereotactic body radiation by 4 weeks. Radiation-treated patients gave blood at baseline, week 2 and week 4. The CDR3 is 15 residues long. The junction had 7 bases not matched to a gene; V was cut back by 4 bases and J by 5 bases. Germline V gives CDR1 SGHRS, CDR2 YFSETQ. Assay used: immunoSEQ multiplex PCR; TCRdb lists only in-frame clones, some missing. Of tens of thousands of clones listed, roughly 80% are singletons. This sample is part of a study of radiation and T cells in renal cell carcinoma. Study-wide findings and caveats: Pretreatment tumor biopsies were lacking, so baseline clonotypes are unknown. In blood, top tumor clones expanded by 2 weeks, shrinking by 4.

Sequenced here: blood, sampled from a patient whose treatment included radiotherapy and nephrectomy. The chain uses TRBV5-1 and TRBJ2-5; 11 nucleotides match TRBD1. The sequence derives from a man aged 50 to 60 with renal cell carcinoma. The CDR3 DNA sequence: TGCGCCAGCAGCGCGGACAGGGGGCTAGGTGAGACCCAGTACTTC. Protein sequence: CASSADRGLGETQYF. The full variable domain, completed using reference TRBV5-1 and TRBJ2-5, is KAGVTQTPRYLIKTRGQQVTLSCSPISGHRSVSWYQQTPGQGLQFLFEYFSETQRNKGNFPGRFSGRQFSNSRSEMNVSTLELGDSALYLCASSADRGLGETQYFGPGTRLLVL.